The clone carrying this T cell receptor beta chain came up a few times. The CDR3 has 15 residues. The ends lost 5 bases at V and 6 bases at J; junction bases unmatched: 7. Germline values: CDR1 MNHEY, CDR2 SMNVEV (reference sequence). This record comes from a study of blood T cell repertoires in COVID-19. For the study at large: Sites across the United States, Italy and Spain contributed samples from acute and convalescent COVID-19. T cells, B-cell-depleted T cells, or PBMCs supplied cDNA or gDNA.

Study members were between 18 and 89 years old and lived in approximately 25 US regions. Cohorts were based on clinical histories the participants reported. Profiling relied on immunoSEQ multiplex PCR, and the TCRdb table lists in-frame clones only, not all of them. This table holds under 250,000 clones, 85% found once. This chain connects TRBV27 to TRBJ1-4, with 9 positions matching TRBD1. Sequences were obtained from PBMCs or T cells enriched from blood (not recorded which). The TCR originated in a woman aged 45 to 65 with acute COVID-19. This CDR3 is CASSPYDRGYEKLFF. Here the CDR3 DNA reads TGTGCCAGCAGTCCGTATGACAGGGGGTATGAAAAACTGTTTTTT.